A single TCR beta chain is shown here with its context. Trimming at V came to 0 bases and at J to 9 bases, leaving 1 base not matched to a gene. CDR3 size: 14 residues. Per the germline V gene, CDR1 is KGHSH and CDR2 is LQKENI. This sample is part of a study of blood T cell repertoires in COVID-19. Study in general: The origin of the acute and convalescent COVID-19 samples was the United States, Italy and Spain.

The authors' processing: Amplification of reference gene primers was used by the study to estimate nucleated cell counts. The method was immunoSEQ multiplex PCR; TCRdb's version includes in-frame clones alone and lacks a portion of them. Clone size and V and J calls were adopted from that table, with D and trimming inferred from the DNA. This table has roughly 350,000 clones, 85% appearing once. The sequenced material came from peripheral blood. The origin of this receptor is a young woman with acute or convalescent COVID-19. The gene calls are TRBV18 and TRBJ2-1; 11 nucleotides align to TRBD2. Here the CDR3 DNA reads TGTGCCAGCTCACCACCACTAGCGGGAGCTGAGCAGTTCTTC. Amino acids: CASSPPLAGAEQFF.